Listed here are 20 T cell receptor beta chains from one sample, sequenced in a study of identical twins (dated by TCRdb to between 2015 and 2016). Library generation was performed with 5' RACE. TCRdb names Illumina HiSeq 2000 as the instrument used. TCRdb trimmed the raw reads at Q25, called clones with MiXCR and kept productive beta chains. One record per CDR3 amino acid sequence lists the most common genes and DNA. The sample has 450,000 or so distinct CDR3 sequences on record, about 14% of them singletons. The top ten clonotypes cover 0.4% to 0.55% of the sample. These data are also associated with another study on yellow fever vaccine responses in identical twins.

The sequenced sample consisted of CD4+ T cells sorted from blood. The receptors derive from a woman under 30 in good health.

The CDR3 sequence: CASRVGGANYEQYF. The CDR3 DNA sequence: TGTGCCAGCAGAGTCGGGGGGGCCAACTACGAGCAGTACTTC. The chain couples TRBV7-2 to TRBJ2-7, with 8 bases lining up with TRBD2. Germline V lookup: CDR1 SGHTA, CDR2 FQGNSA. J lost 3 bases, V lost 6 bases, and 7 bases had no gene match. This CDR3 region has 14 residues.

This sequence joins TRBV3-1 and TRBJ2-7; 14 positions match TRBD2. The V gene end was trimmed by 11 bases and the J gene end by 1 base; junction bases not matched to a gene: 13. The CDR3 has 17 residues. Germline-derived CDR1 and CDR2 are LGHDT and YNNKEL (reference sequence). DNA of the CDR3: TGTGCCTCCACCCCCGGGACTAGCGGGAGTCGGTCCTACGAGCAGTACTTC. This translates into CASTPGTSGSRSYEQYF.

This clonotype was detected ten times or more. The chain uses TRBV27 and TRBJ2-7; D is possibly TRBD1 or TRBD2 (6 bases each). Between the trimmed V and J ends, which lost 4 bases and 0 bases, there was a span of 10 bases. The germline V gene has CDR1 MNHEY and CDR2 SMNVEV (reference sequence). The CDR3 contains 14 residues. This CDR3 reads CASSSPGASYEQYF. As DNA, the CDR3 is TGTGCCAGCAGTTCCCCGGGGGCCTCCTACGAGCAGTACTTC.

The CDR3 here is CSVVDPGEAFF. DNA for the CDR3: TGCAGCGTTGTAGATCCAGGGGAAGCTTTCTTT. The chain carries TRBV29-1 and TRBJ1-1, with a weak D call TRBD1 (5 bases). Germline CDR1 is SQVTM and CDR2 is ANQGSEA. Deletions cut 4 bases from V and 8 bases from J, with 11 bases between. The CDR3 consists of 11 residues.

This clonotype was counted only a few times. J is TRBJ2-7 and V is TRBV3-1; unclear D gene. V gave up 1 base and J gave up 0 bases, with 7 bases separating them. Germline V gene data show CDR1 as LGHDT and CDR2 as YNNKEL (reference sequence). The CDR3 loop spans 14 amino acids. For the CDR3, the DNA is TGTGCCAGCAGCCAAGGGAGCCCCTCCTACGAGCAGTACTTC. Protein product: CASSQGSPSYEQYF.

The chain has TRBV10-2 and TRBJ2-2, with D uncertain. V was pared by 2 bases and J by 0 bases, with 4 bases between. Germline-derived CDR1 and CDR2 are WSHSY and SAAADI. The CDR3 covers 14 residues. The CDR3 spells CASSESTNTGELFF. The DNA for the CDR3 is TGCGCCAGCAGTGAGAGTACGAACACCGGGGAGCTGTTTTTT.

This clonotype was seen more than once but under ten times. This chain links TRBV27 with TRBJ2-7; 9 bases are shared with TRBD2. Unmatched junction bases numbered 6, after V lost 4 bases and J lost 5 bases. The germline CDR1 and CDR2 sequences are MNHEY and SMNVEV (reference sequence). This CDR3 region has 14 residues. CDR3 coding DNA: TGTGCCAGCAGTTATAGCGGGAGTATCAACGAGCAGTACTTC. It encodes CASSYSGSINEQYF.

A few counts support this clonotype. The V and J genes are TRBV10-1 and TRBJ2-7; D is uncertain. There are 15 residues in the CDR3. The V end was cut by 0 bases, the J end by 1 base, with 10 bases between. CDR1 is WNHNN and CDR2 is SYGVQD in the germline V gene (reference sequence). The CDR3, as DNA: TGCGCCAGCAGTGAGTCCGGGTCCTTATCCTACGAGCAGTACTTC. Amino acids: CASSESGSLSYEQYF.

The V call is TRBV11-2, the J call TRBJ2-6; D gene uncertain. The CDR3 contains 15 residues. Trimming shortened V by 1 base and J by 0 bases, and 4 bases separated the two germline ends. Germline CDR1 SGHAT, CDR2 FQNNGV. CDR3: CASSLVLSGANVLTF. The DNA of the CDR3 is TGTGCCAGCAGCTTAGTTCTCTCTGGGGCCAACGTCCTGACTTTC.

The J gene is TRBJ2-2, the V gene TRBV3-2; TRBD2, the D gene given by the table, was not confirmed from the DNA. TRBV3-2 is described as a pseudogene. The CDR3 has 18 amino acids. The CDR3 protein is CAISSRLAGETPTGELFF. In nucleotides, the CDR3 is TGTGCCATCAGTTCCCGACTAGCGGGAGAGACACCCACCGGGGAGCTGTTTTTT.

This chain links TRBV7-2 with TRBJ2-5, with D hard to call. The CDR3 extends over 14 amino acids. Per germline, CDR1 SGHTA and CDR2 FQGNSA. The germline V and J ends were trimmed by 4 bases and 5 bases, with 14 bases remaining between them. In DNA form, the CDR3 reads TGTGCCAGCAGCTCGGGCCCCTCGAGGGAGACCCAGTACTTC. Amino acids: CASSSGPSRETQYF.

V gene TRBV6-1 combines with J gene TRBJ2-1, with TRBD2 matching 11 bases. The length of the CDR3 is 15 residues. Unmatched junction bases numbered 0, after V lost 2 bases and J lost 3 bases. Germline CDR1 is MNHNS and CDR2 is SASEGT. CDR3 region: CASSETSGSYNEQFF. The DNA of the CDR3 is TGTGCCAGCAGTGAAACTAGCGGGAGCTACAATGAGCAGTTCTTC.

This rearrangement joins TRBV7-2 to TRBJ2-5, with D perhaps matching TRBD2 (6 bases). In germline, CDR1 is SGHTA, CDR2 FQGNSA. This CDR3 spans 13 amino acids. The germline V and J ends were trimmed by 6 bases and 3 bases, with 11 bases remaining between them. CDR3 region: CASRIRLEETQYF. CDR3 in DNA: TGTGCCAGCAGAATTAGACTAGAAGAGACCCAGTACTTC.

This clonotype has only a few counts. V gene TRBV11-2 combines with J gene TRBJ2-1, with 11 bases that match TRBD2. The length of the CDR3 is 16 residues. V lost 0 bases and J lost 7; bases outside the gene matches: 5. The germline V gene encodes CDR1 SGHAT and CDR2 FQNNGV. The CDR3 coding sequence is TGTGCCAGCAGCTTAGACTGGCTAGCGGGGGGAAATGAGCAGTTCTTC. This codes for CASSLDWLAGGNEQFF.

This clonotype has a handful of counts. The rearrangement uses TRBV19 and TRBJ2-1, with 15 bases fitting TRBD2. The CDR3 covers 17 residues. J lost 7 bases, V lost 7 bases, and 11 bases had no gene match. CDR1 and CDR2 from the germline V gene are LNHDA and SQIVND (reference sequence). CDR3 amino acids: CASTAGGTSGRKNEQFF. The CDR3 nucleotides are TGTGCCAGTACCGCAGGCGGGACTAGCGGGAGGAAAAATGAGCAGTTCTTC.

The chain is built from TRBV12-3 or TRBV12-4 and TRBJ2-3; TRBD1 is a possible D gene (5 bases). This CDR3 comprises 14 residues. Between the trimmed V and J ends, which lost 10 bases and 3 bases, there was a span of 17 bases. The CDR3 region has the DNA TGTGCCACCCGTATTCAGGGATTTACAGATACGCAGTATTTT. It translates to CATRIQGFTDTQYF.

This clonotype was observed a few times. The J gene is TRBJ2-1, the V gene TRBV28; no clear D. Germline CDR1 MDHEN, CDR2 SYDVKM. The CDR3 has 12 residues. V was trimmed by 6 bases and J by 4 bases, leaving 7 bases between them. The CDR3 DNA reads as TGTGCCAGCAGGTTCGGTTACAATGAGCAGTTCTTC. As protein: CASRFGYNEQFF.

Details on this clonotype: A read error may explain this, as a much larger clone is one base away. This chain connects TRBV29-1 to TRBJ2-2; 12 nucleotides match TRBD2. This CDR3 is built from 13 residues. Germline V lookup: CDR1 SQVTM, CDR2 ANQGSEA. CDR3 region: CSVGLAGVGELVF. The CDR3 DNA reads TGCAGCGTTGGACTAGCGGGAGTAGGGGAGCTGGTTTTT.

The chain links TRBV28 to TRBJ2-1; 14 positions match TRBD2. CDR1 and CDR2 from the germline V gene are MDHEN and SYDVKM. V shed 6 bases and J 7 bases; nucleotides not matched to a gene: 5. This CDR3 contains 15 residues. The CDR3 spells CASSATSGRANEQFF. CDR3 nucleotide sequence: TGTGCCAGCAGCGCGACTAGCGGGAGGGCAAATGAGCAGTTCTTC. The complete variable domain, with remaining parts taken from reference TRBV28 and TRBJ2-1, reads DVKVTQSSRYLVKRTGEKVFLECVQDMDHENMFWYRQDPGLGLRLIYFSYDVKMKEKGDIPEGYSVSREKKERFSLILESASTNQTSMYLCASSATSGRANEQFFGPGTRLTVL.

The genes are TRBV5-1 and TRBJ2-4; the D is unclear. Trimming stripped 0 bases from V and 2 bases from J, with 9 bases between. The CDR3 is 15 residues long. Per germline, CDR1 SGHRS and CDR2 YFSETQ. The CDR3 here is CASSLEGSPKNIQYF. The CDR3 DNA reads as TGCGCCAGCAGCTTGGAAGGGTCTCCCAAAAACATTCAGTACTTC.